This T cell receptor (beta chain) is from a study of CD8+CD57+ T cells in acquired aplastic anemia. The authors sequenced patients whose flow cytometry had shown CD8+CD57+ cell expansion. Genomic DNA templated the TCR beta VDJ and CDR3 profiling. TCRdb reprocessed the reads with MiXCR, giving one entry per CDR3 protein. Counted here are approximately 250,000 distinct CDR3 sequences, around 82% occurring once; the ten biggest clones make up over 35%. Remarks on this clonotype: Its target is not known.

General study points: Patients and controls had CD8+ Simpson's diversity values that were not significantly distinct.

The germline V gene encodes CDR1 SNHLY and CDR2 FYNNEI. The CDR3 totals 14 residues. V lost 6 bases and J lost 9, with 20 bases in between. The gene calls are TRBV2 and TRBJ1-2; D gene ambiguous. Sequenced: sorted CD4+, CD8+, or CD8+CD57+ T cells (not recorded which) from PBMCs. This receptor was obtained from a human donor with aplastic anemia. In nucleotides, the CDR3 is TGTGCCAGCAGCTACCAGAGGAGATTAGAACGCTACACCTTC. This translates into CASSYQRRLERYTF.